This T cell receptor (beta chain) was captured by sequencing in a study of vaccination and CD4 T cells after COVID-19. Details on this clonotype: Its antigen is not identified.

The treatment: roughly ten-day PBMC culture with coronavirus spike peptide pools or control peptides (ViraFEST assay). Trimming at V came to 6 bases and at J to 2 bases, leaving 5 bases not matched to a gene. CDR1 and CDR2 from the germline V gene are MNHNS and SASEGT. This CDR3 is built from 15 residues. Cultured CD4+ T cell DNA underwent sequencing with the Oncomine TCR Beta short-read assay. TCRdb processed the PCR reads anew with MiXCR; each CDR3 protein has one entry. This table holds some 20,000 distinct CDR3 sequences, roughly 63% found once. The sequenced material came from CD4+ T cells from blood, cultured in vitro. V gene TRBV6-1 combines with J gene TRBJ2-3, with 10 positions matching TRBD1. The source of this sequence is a human donor who had recovered from COVID-19. CDR3 amino acids: CASSAGTGATDTQYF. CDR3 nucleotide sequence: TGTGCCAGCAGCGCCGGGACAGGGGCCACAGATACGCAGTATTTT.